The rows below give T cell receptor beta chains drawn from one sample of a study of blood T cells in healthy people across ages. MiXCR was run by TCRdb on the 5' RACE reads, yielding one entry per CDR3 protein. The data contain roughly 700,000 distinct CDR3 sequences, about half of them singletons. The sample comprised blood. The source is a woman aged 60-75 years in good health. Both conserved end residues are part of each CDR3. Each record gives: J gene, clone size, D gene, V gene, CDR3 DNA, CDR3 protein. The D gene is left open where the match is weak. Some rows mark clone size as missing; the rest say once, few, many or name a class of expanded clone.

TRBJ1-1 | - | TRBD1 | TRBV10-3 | TGTGCCATCAAGCGACAGGGAGATGAAGCTTTCTTT | CAIKRQGDEAFF
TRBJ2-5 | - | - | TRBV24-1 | TGTGCCACCAGTGATTTCCAGGGACAGACCCAGTACTTC | CATSDFQGQTQYF
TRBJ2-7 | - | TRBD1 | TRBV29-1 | TGCAGCGTTGACGGGATGGACAGGCGCGGATTGTACGAGCAGTACTTC | CSVDGMDRRGLYEQYF
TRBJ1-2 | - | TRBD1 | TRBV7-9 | TGTGCCAGCAGCCCTACGGACAGGGGGGAGAATGGCTACACCTTC | CASSPTDRGENGYTF
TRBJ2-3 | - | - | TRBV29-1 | TGCAGCGCCAGGGTGGTGGGAGATACGCGGTATTTT | CSARVVGDTRYF
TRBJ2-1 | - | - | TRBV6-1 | TGTGCCAGCACCACCGGGACGGTGACCTACAATGAGCAGTTCTTC | CASTTGTVTYNEQFF
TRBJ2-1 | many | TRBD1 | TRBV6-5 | TGTGCCAGCACCTCACAGGGGGCGACTGCGCAGTTCTTC | CASTSQGATAQFF
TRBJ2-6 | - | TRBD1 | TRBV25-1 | TGTGCCAGCAGTGAAACCTCAGGGGGTGGTGGGGCCAACGTCCTGACTTTC | CASSETSGGGGANVLTF
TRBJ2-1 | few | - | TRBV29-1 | TGCAGCGGAGGGGGAGTCGGTGAGCAGTTCTTC | CSGGGVGEQFF
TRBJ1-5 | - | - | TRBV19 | TGTGCCAGTATACGGGGTAGGGGGTGGAATCAGCCCCAGCATTTT | CASIRGRGWNQPQHF
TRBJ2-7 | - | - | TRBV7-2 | TGTGCCAGCAGCTTATTTGGGGGGCTCCTTGGGCAGTACTTC | CASSLFGGLLGQYF
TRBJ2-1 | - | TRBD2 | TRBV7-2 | TGTGCCAGCAGGAAAGCGGGAGACTCCTACAATGAGCAGTTCTTC | CASRKAGDSYNEQFF
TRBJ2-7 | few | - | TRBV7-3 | TGTGCCAGCAGCGTAACACTCTCCTACGAGCAGTACTTC | CASSVTLSYEQYF
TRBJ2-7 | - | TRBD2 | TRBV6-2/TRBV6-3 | TGTGCCAGCAGTTACCCGGCTCGGTTAGCGGGGTCCTACGAGCAGTACTTC | CASSYPARLAGSYEQYF
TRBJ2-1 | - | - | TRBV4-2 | TGTGCCAGCAGCCAAGCCTTATTAGGAGGCCCCAATGAGCAGTTCTTC | CASSQALLGGPNEQFF